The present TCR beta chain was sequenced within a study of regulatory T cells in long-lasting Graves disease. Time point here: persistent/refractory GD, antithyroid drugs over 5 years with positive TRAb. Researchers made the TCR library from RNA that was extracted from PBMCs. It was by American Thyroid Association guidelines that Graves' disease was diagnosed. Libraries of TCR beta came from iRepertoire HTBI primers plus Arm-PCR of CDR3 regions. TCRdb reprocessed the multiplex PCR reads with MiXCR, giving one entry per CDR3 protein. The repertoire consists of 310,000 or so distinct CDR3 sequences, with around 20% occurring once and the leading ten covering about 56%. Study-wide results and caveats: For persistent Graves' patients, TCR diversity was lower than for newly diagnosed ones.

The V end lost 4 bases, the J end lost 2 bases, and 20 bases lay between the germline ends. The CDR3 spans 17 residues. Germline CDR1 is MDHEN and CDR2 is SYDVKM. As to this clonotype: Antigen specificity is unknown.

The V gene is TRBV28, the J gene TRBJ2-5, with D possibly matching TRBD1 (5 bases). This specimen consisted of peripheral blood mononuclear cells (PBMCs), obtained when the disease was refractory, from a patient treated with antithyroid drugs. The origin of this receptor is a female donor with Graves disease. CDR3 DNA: TGTGCCAGCAGTTCATCAGGGTGGGGTGCCCCTCAAGAGACCCAGTACTTC. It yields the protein CASSSSGWGAPQETQYF. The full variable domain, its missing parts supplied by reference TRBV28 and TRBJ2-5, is DVKVTQSSRYLVKRTGEKVFLECVQDMDHENMFWYRQDPGLGLRLIYFSYDVKMKEKGDIPEGYSVSREKKERFSLILESASTNQTSMYLCASSSSGWGAPQETQYFGPGTRLLVL.